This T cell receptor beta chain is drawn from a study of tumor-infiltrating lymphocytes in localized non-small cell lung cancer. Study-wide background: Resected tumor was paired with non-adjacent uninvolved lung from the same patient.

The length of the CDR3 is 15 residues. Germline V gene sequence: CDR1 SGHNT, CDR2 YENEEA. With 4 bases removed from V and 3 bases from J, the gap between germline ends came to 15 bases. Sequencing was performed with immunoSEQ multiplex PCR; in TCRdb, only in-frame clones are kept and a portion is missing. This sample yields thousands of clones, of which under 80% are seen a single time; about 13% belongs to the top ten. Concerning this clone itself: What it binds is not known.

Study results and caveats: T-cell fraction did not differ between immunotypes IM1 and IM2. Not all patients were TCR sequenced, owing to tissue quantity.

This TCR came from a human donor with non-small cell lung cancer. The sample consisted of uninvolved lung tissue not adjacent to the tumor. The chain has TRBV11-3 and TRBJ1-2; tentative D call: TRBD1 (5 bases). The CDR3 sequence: CASSSEGLRDYGYTF. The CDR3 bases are TGTGCCAGCAGCTCAGAGGGGCTACGGGACTATGGCTACACCTTC.